This entry lists 29 T cell receptor beta chains sequenced from one sample in a study of cytomegalovirus exposure and HLA in healthy donors. The PCR had 60 Vbeta and 13 Jbeta primers. Some clones are missing from TCRdb's copy, which holds only in-frame ones; the method was immunoSEQ multiplex PCR. The data hold just over 150,000 clones, with about 85% observed a single time. The sample consisted of PBMCs. Source of these receptors: a man aged 18 to 29 in good health and CMV-seronegative.

The chain has TRBV19 and TRBJ1-1, with TRBD1 as a possible D gene (5 bases). V lost 5 bases and J lost 1, with 11 bases in between. Per the germline V gene, CDR1 is LNHDA and CDR2 is SQIVND (reference sequence). The CDR3 spans 14 residues. The CDR3 reads CASSPSTENTEAFF. In nucleotides, the CDR3 is TGTGCCAGTAGTCCTTCGACAGAGAACACTGAAGCTTTCTTT.

The chain employs TRBV9 and TRBJ2-3; D unresolved. The CDR3 is 15 amino acids. Deletions cut 0 bases from V and 0 bases from J, with 8 bases between. From germline, CDR1 is SGDLS and CDR2 YYNGEE. The DNA for the CDR3 is TGTGCCAGCAGCGTAGTCGCGAGGAGCACAGATACGCAGTATTTT. Translating gives CASSVVARSTDTQYF.

In its sample, this clone was seen a few times. The gene calls are TRBV7-2 and TRBJ1-2, with TRBD1 identical over 8 bases. V was clipped by 1 base and J by 4 bases; unmatched bases: 14. This CDR3 is built from 18 residues. Looked up from germline, CDR1 is SGHTA and CDR2 is FQGNSA. CDR3 sequence reads: CASSLDSGGAGKSYGYTF. CDR3 in DNA: TGTGCCAGCAGCTTAGATTCAGGGGGCGCAGGCAAGAGCTATGGCTACACCTTC.

By sample share, this clone is medium-sized. The J gene is TRBJ2-7, the V gene TRBV5-5; 9 bases line up with TRBD1. CDR3 length: 15 amino acids. Germline V lookup: CDR1 SGHKS, CDR2 YYEKEE (reference sequence). J was trimmed by 3 bases and V by 4 bases; bases with no gene match: 8. The CDR3 region has the DNA TGTGCCAGCAGCATCCCGGGACAGGGTCTCTACGAGCAGTACTTC. This codes for CASSIPGQGLYEQYF.

This clone was observed once. The CDR3 DNA is TGTGCCAGTAGTATAGCCGGACAGATCCGTTACGAGCAGTACTTC. Translation gives CASSIAGQIRYEQYF. V gene TRBV19 combines with J gene TRBJ2-7, with D perhaps TRBD1 (6 bases). From germline, CDR1 is LNHDA and CDR2 SQIVND (reference sequence). This CDR3 is 15 amino acids long. V lost 1 base to trimming and J lost 4 bases, with 14 bases between them.

In its sample, this clone was seen once. CDR3 sequence reads: CASSWGTGETYEQYF. Here the CDR3 DNA reads TGTGCCAGCAGCTGGGGGACAGGGGAAACCTACGAGCAGTACTTC. This sequence joins TRBV7-8 and TRBJ2-7; TRBD1 agrees at 10 bases. Unmatched junction bases numbered 5, after V lost 4 bases and J lost 2 bases. The CDR3 runs 15 residues. Germline assignment: CDR1 SGHVS and CDR2 FQNEAQ.

This sequence joins TRBV4-3 and TRBJ2-4; 7 bases are shared with TRBD1. The CDR3 totals 16 residues. Germline-derived CDR1 and CDR2 are LGHNA and YSLEER. Germline trimming cut 1 base from V and 8 bases from J; bases unmatched to any gene: 11. The CDR3 region has the DNA TGCGCCAGCAGCCAAGGCAGGGAAGGGGGCAGGGACATTCAGTACTTC. Translating it yields CASSQGREGGRDIQYF.

The chain employs TRBV28 and TRBJ2-7; 9 bases fit TRBD1. CDR3 length equals 14 residues. V gave up 5 bases and J gave up 6 bases; unmatched junction bases: 8. Per the germline V gene, CDR1 is MDHEN and CDR2 is SYDVKM. This CDR3 reads CASSNNRGRGEQYF. The CDR3 DNA follows: TGTGCCAGCAGTAACAACAGGGGGCGGGGCGAGCAGTACTTC. Filled out from reference TRBV28 and TRBJ2-7, the complete variable domain reads DVKVTQSSRYLVKRTGEKVFLECVQDMDHENMFWYRQDPGLGLRLIYFSYDVKMKEKGDIPEGYSVSREKKERFSLILESASTNQTSMYLCASSNNRGRGEQYFGPGTRLTVT.

The chain couples TRBV9 to TRBJ2-3; 10 nucleotides line up with TRBD2. V lost 4 bases, J lost 7 bases, and 12 bases stayed unmatched. The germline CDR1 and CDR2 sequences are SGDLS and YYNGEE. The CDR3 sequence is 16 residues long. As DNA, the CDR3 is TGTGCCAGCAGCACCCGCCCTAGCGGGGGCTTCAATACGCAGTATTTT. Its protein product is CASSTRPSGGFNTQYF.

V gene TRBV5-1 combines with J gene TRBJ2-1; a weak D match, TRBD2 (6 bases). Per germline, CDR1 SGHRS and CDR2 YFSETQ. Trimming took 7 bases from V and 6 from J, leaving 17 bases between them. The CDR3 spans 14 residues. The CDR3 protein is CASASGEKFNEQFF. CDR3 nucleotide sequence: TGCGCCAGCGCATCGGGAGAGAAATTCAATGAGCAGTTCTTC.

This chain links TRBV28 with TRBJ2-5, with 8 bases identical to TRBD1. Germline CDR1 is MDHEN and CDR2 is SYDVKM. This CDR3 has 16 residues. J lost 4 bases, V lost 7 bases, and 14 bases had no gene match. CDR3 protein: CASTPFPGQVAETQYF. The CDR3 region has the DNA TGTGCCAGCACCCCTTTTCCGGGACAGGTAGCAGAGACCCAGTACTTC. Filled out from reference TRBV28 and TRBJ2-5, the complete variable domain reads DVKVTQSSRYLVKRTGEKVFLECVQDMDHENMFWYRQDPGLGLRLIYFSYDVKMKEKGDIPEGYSVSREKKERFSLILESASTNQTSMYLCASTPFPGQVAETQYFGPGTRLLVL.

The count of this clone is one. The chain joins TRBV11-3 to TRBJ2-1; the D gene is possibly TRBD1 (5 bases). The germline V gene encodes CDR1 SGHNT and CDR2 YENEEA. There are 18 residues in the CDR3. The germline V and J ends were trimmed by 5 bases and 0 bases, with 20 bases remaining between them. The CDR3 DNA reads as TGTGCCAGCAGCCTCGGGTTTGGGGATCAGGGCTCCTACAATGAGCAGTTCTTC. Translating it yields CASSLGFGDQGSYNEQFF.

Points on this clone: The conserved phenylalanine or tryptophan is not found at the CDR3 terminus, so this likely reflects a read error. The chain joins TRBV28 to TRBJ2-7, with D tentatively TRBD1 (5 bases). V lost 6 bases and J lost 4, with 10 bases in between. This CDR3 contains 12 residues. CDR1 and CDR2 from the germline V gene are MDHEN and SYDVKM. The DNA for the CDR3 is TGTGCCAGCAGCAAGACAGCTTACGAGCAGTACCTC. Protein product: CASSKTAYEQYL.

The genes are TRBV4-1 and TRBJ1-5; unclear D gene. CDR1 MGHRA and CDR2 YSYEKL come from the germline V gene. Trimming took off 0 bases at V and 7 bases at J, with 19 bases between the two ends. The CDR3 covers 17 residues. Written as DNA, the CDR3 is TGCGCCAGCAGCCAAGACCTATGGACTGTGGTCGAGCAGCCCCAGCATTTT. Translating it yields CASSQDLWTVVEQPQHF.

The chain recombines TRBV5-6 with TRBJ2-2, with 10 bases lining up with TRBD1. The CDR3 length is 16 residues. V trimming: 0 bases; J trimming: 5 bases; junction bases outside the gene matches: 4. The germline gives CDR1 SGHDT, CDR2 YYEEEE. The CDR3 loop is CASSLVGTGETGELFF. In nucleotides, the CDR3 is TGTGCCAGCAGCTTGGTTGGGACAGGGGAAACCGGGGAGCTGTTTTTT. The variable domain in full, completed from reference TRBV5-6 and TRBJ2-2, reads DAGVTQSPTHLIKTRGQQVTLRCSPKSGHDTVSWYQQALGQGPQFIFQYYEEEERQRGNFPDRFSGHQFPNYSSELNVNALLLGDSALYLCASSLVGTGETGELFFGEGSRLTVL.

The chain combines TRBV19 with TRBJ2-7, with 8 bases identical to TRBD1. The length of the CDR3 is 14 residues. The germline V gene encodes CDR1 LNHDA and CDR2 SQIVND (reference sequence). Unmatched junction bases numbered 13, after V lost 8 bases and J lost 7 bases. The CDR3 spells CASAGQDGRREQYF. In DNA, the CDR3 is TGTGCCAGTGCGGGACAGGACGGGCGTCGAGAGCAGTACTTC.

V and J are TRBV6-5 and TRBJ2-1; 14 positions match TRBD2. Germline V gives CDR1 MNHEY, CDR2 SVGAGI. V lost 6 bases to trimming and J lost 7 bases; unmatched junction nucleotides: 5. The CDR3 loop spans 15 amino acids. The CDR3 region has the DNA TGTGCCAGCAGCGCCGGGACTAGCGGGAGAAATGAGCAGTTCTTC. It translates to CASSAGTSGRNEQFF.

CDR3 sequence reads: CASSFSGLATDTQYF. The CDR3 bases are TGTGCCAGCAGCTTTTCCGGACTAGCCACAGATACGCAGTATTTT. The rearrangement links TRBV7-9 to TRBJ2-3; 8 bases are shared with TRBD2. Germline trimming cut 3 bases from V and 2 bases from J; bases unmatched to any gene: 4. CDR3 size: 15 residues. Germline V gene data show CDR1 as SEHNR and CDR2 as FQNEAQ (reference sequence). The full variable domain, rest sourced from reference TRBV7-9 and TRBJ2-3, is DTGVSQNPRHKITKRGQNVTFRCDPISEHNRLYWYRQTLGQGPEFLTYFQNEAQLEKSRLLSDRFSAERPKGSFSTLEIQRTEQGDSAMYLCASSFSGLATDTQYFGPGTRLTVL.

The chain links TRBV7-8 to TRBJ2-2, with TRBD1 identical over 10 bases. V gave up 6 bases and J gave up 3 bases; unmatched junction bases: 10. The V gene's germline CDR1 is SGHVS and CDR2 FQNEAQ. CDR3 size: 17 residues. CDR3 in amino acids: CASRDTSGTGDTGELFF. The CDR3, as DNA: TGTGCCAGCAGAGACACCTCTGGGACAGGGGACACCGGGGAGCTGTTTTTT.

The J gene is TRBJ1-5, the V gene TRBV6-5; TRBD1 matches at 7 bases. The CDR3 covers 12 residues. The V gene end was trimmed by 8 bases and the J gene end by 3 bases; junction bases not matched to a gene: 1. CDR1 and CDR2 (germline): MNHEY, SVGAGI. The CDR3 coding sequence is TGTGCCAGCGGGACAGACAATCAGCCCCAGCATTTT. Translating gives CASGTDNQPQHF.

The CDR3 sequence is CASSRLAPDTQYF. CDR3 bases: TGTGCCAGCAGCCGACTAGCGCCAGATACGCAGTATTTT. This sequence joins TRBV9 and TRBJ2-3, with 8 bases matching TRBD2. CDR3 length equals 13 residues. J lost 4 bases, V lost 4 bases, and 2 bases had no gene match. The germline gives CDR1 SGDLS, CDR2 YYNGEE. Full variable domain (remainder filled in from reference TRBV9 and TRBJ2-3): DSGVTQTPKHLITATGQRVTLRCSPRSGDLSVYWYQQSLDQGLQFLIQYYNGEERAKGNILERFSAQQFPDLHSELNLSSLELGDSALYFCASSRLAPDTQYFGPGTRLTVL.

This chain uses TRBV6-5 with TRBJ1-6; no definite D call. Germline V lookup: CDR1 MNHEY, CDR2 SVGAGI. The length of the CDR3 is 15 residues. Trimming shortened V by 5 bases and J by 0 bases, and 8 bases separated the two germline ends. CDR3 sequence reads: CASSPPSSYNSPLHF. The CDR3 DNA reads TGTGCCAGCAGTCCCCCTAGCTCCTATAATTCACCCCTCCACTTT.

This chain joins TRBV2 and TRBJ2-5; 10 nucleotides match TRBD1. Germline CDR1 SNHLY, CDR2 FYNNEI. CDR3 length equals 15 residues. V was clipped by 3 bases and J by 5 bases; unmatched bases: 6. CDR3 residues: CASSDDRGRVETQYF. The CDR3 region has the DNA TGTGCCAGCAGTGATGACAGGGGGCGCGTGGAGACCCAGTACTTC.

V gene TRBV28 combines with J gene TRBJ2-5; possible D gene TRBD2, 6 bases. The V gene's germline CDR1 is MDHEN and CDR2 SYDVKM. The CDR3 is made up of 15 amino acids. Between the trimmed V and J ends, which lost 4 bases and 5 bases, there was a span of 17 bases. The CDR3: CASSSEETRGETQYF. CDR3 bases: TGTGCCAGCAGTTCAGAGGAGACCCGGGGGGAGACCCAGTACTTC.

This clone was counted between two and nine times. The V and J genes are TRBV7-2 and TRBJ2-1, with TRBD1 identical over 11 bases. There are 15 residues in the CDR3. V gave up 3 bases and J gave up 6 bases; unmatched junction bases: 4. The germline gives CDR1 SGHTA, CDR2 FQGNSA. The CDR3: CASSFRDRGVNEQFF. The CDR3 DNA follows: TGTGCCAGCAGCTTCCGGGACAGGGGGGTCAATGAGCAGTTCTTC.

V gene TRBV9 combines with J gene TRBJ2-7, with 12 bases matching TRBD2. V lost 0 bases to trimming and J lost 3 bases; unmatched junction nucleotides: 4. This CDR3 has 16 residues. CDR1 and CDR2 from the germline V gene are SGDLS and YYNGEE. CDR3 DNA: TGTGCCAGCAGCGTAGAGGCTAGCGGGGGGGACTACGAGCAGTACTTC. As protein: CASSVEASGGDYEQYF.

The rearrangement links TRBV7-5 to TRBJ2-7; TRBD2 is the table's D call and was not checked against the DNA. TRBV7-5 is a documented pseudogene. The CDR3 totals 18 residues. The CDR3 protein is CVRSLGGFLAGISYEQYF. CDR3 in DNA: TGTGTCAGAAGCTTAGGTGGTTTTCTAGCGGGTATATCCTACGAGCAGTACTTC.

CDR3 loop: CASSSELYGYTF. CDR3 sequence (DNA): TGTGCCAGCAGCTCCGAACTCTATGGCTACACCTTC. V gene TRBV9 combines with J gene TRBJ1-2; D gene uncertain. Between the trimmed V and J ends, which lost 4 bases and 4 bases, there was a span of 8 bases. There are 12 residues in the CDR3. Germline V CDR1 and CDR2: SGDLS, YYNGEE. Using reference TRBV9 and TRBJ1-2 for the parts outside the CDR3, the full variable domain is DSGVTQTPKHLITATGQRVTLRCSPRSGDLSVYWYQQSLDQGLQFLIQYYNGEERAKGNILERFSAQQFPDLHSELNLSSLELGDSALYFCASSSELYGYTFGSGTRLTVV.

V is TRBV5-1 and J is TRBJ2-5; 11 nucleotides line up with TRBD2. V gave up 4 bases and J gave up 3 bases; unmatched junction bases: 17. CDR3 length equals 19 residues. Germline V gene sequence: CDR1 SGHRS, CDR2 YFSETQ. The CDR3 sequence: CASSLGRLAGRGREETQYF. The CDR3 DNA reads TGCGCCAGCAGCCTAGGCCGACTAGCGGGGAGGGGACGGGAAGAGACCCAGTACTTC. The whole variable domain, filled in from reference TRBV5-1 and TRBJ2-5, reads KAGVTQTPRYLIKTRGQQVTLSCSPISGHRSVSWYQQTPGQGLQFLFEYFSETQRNKGNFPGRFSGRQFSNSRSEMNVSTLELGDSALYLCASSLGRLAGRGREETQYFGPGTRLLVL.